This T cell receptor (beta chain) was identified during a study of blood T cell repertoires in COVID-19. On the study more broadly: Samples taken during acute and convalescent COVID-19 were collected in the United States, Italy and Spain. T cells, B-cell-depleted T cells, or PBMCs provided the cDNA or gDNA that served as material.

V lost 3 bases and J lost 4; bases outside the gene matches: 7. This CDR3 contains 14 residues. Germline V lookup: CDR1 SGHRS, CDR2 YFSETQ. The study drew participants aged about 18 to 95 years from about two dozen US areas. Authors' analysis steps: Reference gene primer amplification gave estimated nucleated cell counts. Measured with immunoSEQ multiplex PCR; TCRdb has only the in-frame clones, and not every one. V and J calls and clone size are given by that table; D and trimming were obtained from the DNA. This table has around 450,000 clones, about nine tenths appearing once. This TCR was sampled from a man aged 18 to 35 who had recovered from COVID-19. The chain links TRBV5-1 to TRBJ2-7; 7 bases fit TRBD1. Sequences were obtained from PBMCs or T cells enriched from blood (not recorded which). CDR3 amino acids: CASSSTGTAYEQYF. CDR3 DNA sequence: TGCGCCAGCAGCTCTACCGGGACAGCTTACGAGCAGTACTTC.